The rows below give T cell receptor beta chains drawn from one sample of a study of neurological immune-mediated disorders. One entry per CDR3 protein, called by TCRdb with MiXCR from the 5' RACE reads. Of over 11,000 distinct CDR3 sequences in the sample, approximately 7.7% are singletons; the top ten hold roughly a quarter. Sequences were obtained from CD8+ T cells from blood. Source of these receptors: a woman between 40 and 55 years old in good health. The CDR3 runs from the conserved cysteine through the conserved F or W. Fields, in order: V gene, CDR3 length, clone size, J gene, D gene, CDR3 DNA, CDR3 protein. A D gene is named only where the DNA matches it firmly. Clone size, where shown, is once, few, many, or a class for clones that have expanded.

v_call: TRBV20-1
cdr3_length: 14
clone_size: many
j_call: TRBJ2-1
d_call: TRBD2
cdr3_nt: TGCAGTGCCCCAGCGGGAGTAACGGGGAATGAGCAGTTCTTC
cdr3_aa: CSAPAGVTGNEQFF

v_call: TRBV4-1
cdr3_length: 15
clone_size: many
j_call: TRBJ1-1
d_call: NA
cdr3_nt: TGCGCCAGCAGCCAAGTGTCAGGGGCGAACCCCGGGGCTTTCTTT
cdr3_aa: CASSQVSGANPGAFF

v_call: TRBV7-2
cdr3_length: 15
clone_size: many
j_call: TRBJ2-1
d_call: TRBD2
cdr3_nt: TGTGCCAGCAGCTCAAGCGGGGGCTCCTACAATGAGCAGTTCTTC
cdr3_aa: CASSSSGGSYNEQFF

v_call: TRBV5-1
cdr3_length: 16
clone_size: many
j_call: TRBJ2-1
d_call: TRBD1
cdr3_nt: TGCGCCAGCAGCGGAGGACAGGGTGGCCCCTACAATGAGCAGTTCTTC
cdr3_aa: CASSGGQGGPYNEQFF

v_call: TRBV7-9
cdr3_length: 13
clone_size: many
j_call: TRBJ2-5
d_call: NA
cdr3_nt: TGTGCCAGCAGCTTAGGCCTGAAGGAGACCCAGTACTTC
cdr3_aa: CASSLGLKETQYF

v_call: TRBV9
cdr3_length: 15
clone_size: many
j_call: TRBJ1-4
d_call: TRBD1
cdr3_nt: TGTGCCAGCAGCGCCGGGACAGGGGCTAATGAAAAACTGTTTTTT
cdr3_aa: CASSAGTGANEKLFF

v_call: TRBV6-6
cdr3_length: 14
clone_size: many
j_call: TRBJ2-5
d_call: TRBD1
cdr3_nt: TGTGCCAGCAGTCCGGACAGGGGCCTAGAGACCCAGTACTTC
cdr3_aa: CASSPDRGLETQYF

v_call: TRBV5-5
cdr3_length: 14
clone_size: once
j_call: TRBJ2-7
d_call: NA
cdr3_nt: TGTGCCAGCAGCTTTTCTAGGTTTTCAGGAGAGCAGTACTTC
cdr3_aa: CASSFSRFSGEQYF

v_call: TRBV10-2
cdr3_length: 14
clone_size: NA
j_call: TRBJ1-1
d_call: TRBD1
cdr3_nt: TGCGCCAGCAGTCTAGACAGGGGGAGGACTGAAGCTTTCTTT
cdr3_aa: CASSLDRGRTEAFF

v_call: TRBV20-1
cdr3_length: 14
clone_size: many
j_call: TRBJ2-6
d_call: NA
cdr3_nt: TGCAGTTCAAGGGTCCCATCTGGGGCCAACGTCCTGACTTTC
cdr3_aa: CSSRVPSGANVLTF

v_call: TRBV30
cdr3_length: 17
clone_size: few
j_call: TRBJ1-2
d_call: NA
cdr3_nt: TGTGCCTGGAGTACGCAGACGCCGGCGTCAGCTAACTATGGCTACACCTTC
cdr3_aa: CAWSTQTPASANYGYTF

v_call: TRBV6-2/TRBV6-3
cdr3_length: 11
clone_size: many
j_call: TRBJ2-1
d_call: NA
cdr3_nt: TGTGCCAGCAGTTACTCAACCTTAGCGGTCTTC
cdr3_aa: CASSYSTLAVF

v_call: TRBV9
cdr3_length: 14
clone_size: many
j_call: TRBJ2-7
d_call: NA
cdr3_nt: TGTGCCAGCAGCGTAGACGGGCTGACCTACGAGCAGTACTTC
cdr3_aa: CASSVDGLTYEQYF

v_call: TRBV4-1
cdr3_length: 14
clone_size: many
j_call: TRBJ1-1
d_call: NA
cdr3_nt: TGCGCCAGCAGCCGAACGGAGGGGACCACTGAAGCTTTCTTT
cdr3_aa: CASSRTEGTTEAFF

v_call: TRBV10-2
cdr3_length: 15
clone_size: many
j_call: TRBJ2-2
d_call: TRBD1
cdr3_nt: TGCGCCAGCAGGGACAGGGCCGGGGGCACCGGGGAGCTGTTTTTT
cdr3_aa: CASRDRAGGTGELFF

v_call: TRBV20-1
cdr3_length: 15
clone_size: many
j_call: TRBJ2-1
d_call: NA
cdr3_nt: TGCAGTGCCGTTAGGGGGGATGGGACTGACAATGAGCAGTTCTTC
cdr3_aa: CSAVRGDGTDNEQFF

v_call: TRBV19
cdr3_length: 15
clone_size: many
j_call: TRBJ2-1
d_call: NA
cdr3_nt: TGTGCCAGTAGTACCAAGGGACAAGCCCTTCAAAAGCAGTTCTTC
cdr3_aa: CASSTKGQALQKQFF

v_call: TRBV4-2
cdr3_length: 17
clone_size: many
j_call: TRBJ2-3
d_call: TRBD2
cdr3_nt: TGTGCCAGCAGCCAAGATGAAACTAGCGGGAAAACAGATACGCAGTATTTT
cdr3_aa: CASSQDETSGKTDTQYF

v_call: TRBV7-2
cdr3_length: 11
clone_size: many
j_call: TRBJ2-7
d_call: NA
cdr3_nt: TGTGCCAGCAGCACCACCTACGAGCAGTACTTC
cdr3_aa: CASSTTYEQYF

v_call: TRBV7-9
cdr3_length: 11
clone_size: many
j_call: TRBJ2-7
d_call: TRBD2
cdr3_nt: TGTGCCAGTTGCGGGGGACACGAGCAGTACTTC
cdr3_aa: CASCGGHEQYF

v_call: TRBV27
cdr3_length: 10
clone_size: NA
j_call: TRBJ2-5
d_call: NA
cdr3_nt: TGTGCCAAACACCAAGAGACCCAGTACTTC
cdr3_aa: CAKHQETQYF

v_call: TRBV2
cdr3_length: 14
clone_size: large
j_call: TRBJ1-1
d_call: NA
cdr3_nt: TGTGCCAGCAGTGCGTCGGGGGTGCACACTGAAGCTTTCTTT
cdr3_aa: CASSASGVHTEAFF

v_call: TRBV18
cdr3_length: 15
clone_size: many
j_call: TRBJ2-3
d_call: NA
cdr3_nt: TGTGCCAGCGTCAGAAAGGCAGGGAGCACAGATACGCAGTATTTT
cdr3_aa: CASVRKAGSTDTQYF

v_call: TRBV7-9
cdr3_length: 15
clone_size: NA
j_call: TRBJ1-4
d_call: TRBD1
cdr3_nt: TGTGCCAGCAGCCGACCGGGACAGGGCTATGAAAAACTGTTTTTT
cdr3_aa: CASSRPGQGYEKLFF

v_call: TRBV28
cdr3_length: 19
clone_size: many
j_call: TRBJ2-5
d_call: TRBD2
cdr3_nt: TGTGCCAGCAGTTCCATGGGACTAGCGGGAGTCGAAAATCAAGAGACCCAGTACTTC
cdr3_aa: CASSSMGLAGVENQETQYF

v_call: TRBV5-1
cdr3_length: 15
clone_size: many
j_call: TRBJ2-1
d_call: NA
cdr3_nt: TGCGCCAGCAGCGAAGAAAACAGCTCCTACAATGAGCAGTTCTTC
cdr3_aa: CASSEENSSYNEQFF

v_call: TRBV4-1
cdr3_length: 17
clone_size: many
j_call: TRBJ2-2
d_call: NA
cdr3_nt: TGCGCCAGCAGCCAAAGTCCGGCTAGCAGCTTCACCGGGGAGCTGTTTTTT
cdr3_aa: CASSQSPASSFTGELFF

v_call: TRBV12-3/TRBV12-4
cdr3_length: 14
clone_size: many
j_call: TRBJ2-1
d_call: TRBD1
cdr3_nt: TGTGCCATCCGACAGGGTAGGTTAGGCGATGAGCAGTTCTTC
cdr3_aa: CAIRQGRLGDEQFF